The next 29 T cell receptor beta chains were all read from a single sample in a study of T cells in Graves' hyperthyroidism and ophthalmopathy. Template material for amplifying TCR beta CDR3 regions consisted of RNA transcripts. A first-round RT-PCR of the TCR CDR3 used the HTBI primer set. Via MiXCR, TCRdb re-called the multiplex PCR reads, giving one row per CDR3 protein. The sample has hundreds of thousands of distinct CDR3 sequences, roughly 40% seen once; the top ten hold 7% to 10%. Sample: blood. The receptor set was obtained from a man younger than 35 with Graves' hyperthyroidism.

The CDR3 is CASSTAVAGEQYF. The CDR3 bases are TGTGCCAGCAGTACTGCCGTAGCGGGAGAGCAGTACTTC. V is TRBV6-6 and J is TRBJ2-7; 8 bases fit TRBD2. V was clipped by 5 bases and J by 7 bases; unmatched bases: 7. The length of the CDR3 is 13 residues. In germline, CDR1 is MNHNY, CDR2 SVGAGI (reference sequence).

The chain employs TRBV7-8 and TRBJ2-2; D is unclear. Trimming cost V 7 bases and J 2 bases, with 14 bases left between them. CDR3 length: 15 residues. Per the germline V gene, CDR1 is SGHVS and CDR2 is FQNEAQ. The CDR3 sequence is CASNESPINTGELFF. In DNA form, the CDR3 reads TGTGCCAGCAACGAGAGTCCTATTAACACCGGGGAGCTGTTTTTT.

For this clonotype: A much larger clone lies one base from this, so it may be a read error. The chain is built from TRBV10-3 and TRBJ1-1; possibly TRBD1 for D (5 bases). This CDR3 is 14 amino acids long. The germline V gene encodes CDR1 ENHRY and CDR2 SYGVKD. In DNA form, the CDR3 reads TGTGCCGTCAGTGTCAGGGTTGGGGACACTGAAGCTTTCTTT. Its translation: CAVSVRVGDTEAFF.

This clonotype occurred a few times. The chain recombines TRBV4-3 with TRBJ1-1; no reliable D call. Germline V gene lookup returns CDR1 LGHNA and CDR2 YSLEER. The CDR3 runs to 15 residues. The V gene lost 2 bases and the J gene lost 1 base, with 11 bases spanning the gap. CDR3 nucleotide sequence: TGCGCCAGCAGCCAACTTAGTACAGCGAACACTGAAGCTTTCTTT. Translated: CASSQLSTANTEAFF.

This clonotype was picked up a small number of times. CDR3 coding DNA: TGTGCCAGCAGCTTAGGCGAAAGGCGACAAGGGCGGAACACCATATATTTT. Translating gives CASSLGERRQGRNTIYF. V and J are TRBV5-4 and TRBJ1-3; D is unclear. Germline-derived CDR1 and CDR2 are SGHNT and YYREEE (reference sequence). The V and J ends lost 2 bases and 7 bases respectively, with 22 bases between them. The CDR3 runs 17 residues.

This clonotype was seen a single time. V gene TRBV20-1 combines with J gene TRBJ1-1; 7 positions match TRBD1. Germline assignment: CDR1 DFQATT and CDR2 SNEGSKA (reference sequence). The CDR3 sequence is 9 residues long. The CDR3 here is CSVEGAAFF. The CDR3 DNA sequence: TGCAGCGTTGAGGGGGCAGCTTTCTTT.

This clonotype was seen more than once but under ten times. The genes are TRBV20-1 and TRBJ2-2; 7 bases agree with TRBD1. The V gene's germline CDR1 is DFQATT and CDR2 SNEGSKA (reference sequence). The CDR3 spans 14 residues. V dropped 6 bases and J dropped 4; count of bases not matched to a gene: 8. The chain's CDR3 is CSASETGLTGELFF. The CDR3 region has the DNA TGCAGTGCAAGCGAGACAGGGCTCACCGGGGAGCTGTTTTTT.

The CDR3 DNA reads TGTGCCAGCAGCTTAGGGAAGAGTACTGGAAACACCATATATTTT. The encoded protein is CASSLGKSTGNTIYF. This sequence joins TRBV7-8 and TRBJ1-3; no firm D call. The germline V gene has CDR1 SGHVS and CDR2 FQNEAQ. Trimming left V 1 base short and J 2 bases short, with 9 bases between. The length of the CDR3 is 15 residues.

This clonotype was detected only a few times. The CDR3 loop is CASSLARANTIYF. CDR3 nucleotides: TGTGCCAGCAGCTTGGCCAGGGCGAACACCATATATTTT. The chain uses TRBV7-2 and TRBJ1-3; a possible D gene is TRBD1 (5 bases). This CDR3 contains 13 residues. CDR1 and CDR2 from the germline V gene are SGHTA and FQGNSA. Between the trimmed V and J ends, which lost 3 bases and 7 bases, there was a span of 10 bases.

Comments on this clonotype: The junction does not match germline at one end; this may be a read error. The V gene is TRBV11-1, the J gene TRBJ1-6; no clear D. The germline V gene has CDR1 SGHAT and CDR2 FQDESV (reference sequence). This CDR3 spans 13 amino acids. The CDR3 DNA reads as TGTTCCAGCAGCCTCGAACCCCAGAGGGCCCCCCACTTT. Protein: CSSSLEPQRAPHF.

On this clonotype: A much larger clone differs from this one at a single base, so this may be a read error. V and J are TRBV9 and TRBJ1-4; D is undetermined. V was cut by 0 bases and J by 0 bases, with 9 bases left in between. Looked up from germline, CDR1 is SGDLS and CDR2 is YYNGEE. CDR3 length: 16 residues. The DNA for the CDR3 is TGTGCCAGCAGCGTAGGATACGATGCAACTAATGAAAAACTGTTTTTT. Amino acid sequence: CASSVGYDATNEKLFF.

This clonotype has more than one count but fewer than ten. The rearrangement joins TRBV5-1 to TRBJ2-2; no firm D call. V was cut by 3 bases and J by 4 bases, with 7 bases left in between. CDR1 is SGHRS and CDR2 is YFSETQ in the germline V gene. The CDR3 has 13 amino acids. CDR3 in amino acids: CASSSVFTGELFF. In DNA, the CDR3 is TGCGCCAGCAGCTCAGTGTTCACCGGGGAGCTGTTTTTT.

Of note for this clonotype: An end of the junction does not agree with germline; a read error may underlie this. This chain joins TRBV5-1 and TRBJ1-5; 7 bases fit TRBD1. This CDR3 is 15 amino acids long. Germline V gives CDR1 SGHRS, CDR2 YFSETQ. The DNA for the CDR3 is TGCGCCAGGAGCTTGGCGAGACAGGGTAATCGGCCCCAGCATTTT. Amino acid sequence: CARSLARQGNRPQHF.

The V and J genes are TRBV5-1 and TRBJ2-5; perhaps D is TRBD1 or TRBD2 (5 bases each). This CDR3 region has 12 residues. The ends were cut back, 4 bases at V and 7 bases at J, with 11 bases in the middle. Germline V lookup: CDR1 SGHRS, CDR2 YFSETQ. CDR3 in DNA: TGCGCCAGCAGCCTGGACGGGGCGACCCAGTACTTC. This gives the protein CASSLDGATQYF.

CDR3 coding DNA: TGTGCCAGCAGCAGATGGGGACAGGAAGCCGTTAACTATGGCTACACCTTC. It specifies CASSRWGQEAVNYGYTF. The J gene is TRBJ1-2, the V gene TRBV2; 8 nucleotides line up with TRBD1. Germline-derived CDR1 and CDR2 are SNHLY and FYNNEI. With 6 bases clipped from V and 1 base from J, the junction kept 13 bases outside the gene matches. CDR3 size: 17 residues.

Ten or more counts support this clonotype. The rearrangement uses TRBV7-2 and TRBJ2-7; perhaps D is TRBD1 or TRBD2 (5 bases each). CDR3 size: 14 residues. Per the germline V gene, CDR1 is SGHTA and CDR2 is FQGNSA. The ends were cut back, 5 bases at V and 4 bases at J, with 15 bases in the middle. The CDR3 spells CASSPRDGQYEQYF. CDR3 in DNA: TGTGCCAGCAGCCCCCGGGACGGCCAGTACGAGCAGTACTTC.

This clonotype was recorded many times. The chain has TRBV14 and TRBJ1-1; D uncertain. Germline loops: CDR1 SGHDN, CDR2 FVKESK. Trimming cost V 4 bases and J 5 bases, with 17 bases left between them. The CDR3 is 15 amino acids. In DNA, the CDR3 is TGTGCCAGCAGCCCCCTTGCCCAACGGGAGACTGAAGCTTTCTTT. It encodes CASSPLAQRETEAFF.

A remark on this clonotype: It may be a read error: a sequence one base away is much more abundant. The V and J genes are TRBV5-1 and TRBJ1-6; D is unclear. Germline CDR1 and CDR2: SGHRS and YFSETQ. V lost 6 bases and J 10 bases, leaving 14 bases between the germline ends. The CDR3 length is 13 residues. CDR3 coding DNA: TGCGCCAGCAAGGATGGGTCGGACTCACCCCTCCACTTT. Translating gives CASKDGSDSPLHF.

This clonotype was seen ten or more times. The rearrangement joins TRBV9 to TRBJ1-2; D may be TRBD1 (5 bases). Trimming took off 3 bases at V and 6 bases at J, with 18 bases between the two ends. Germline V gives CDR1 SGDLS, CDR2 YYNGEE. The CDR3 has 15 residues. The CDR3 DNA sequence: TGTGCCAGCAGCGCCGAGTCAGGGACGGTTGATGGCTACACCTTC. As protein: CASSAESGTVDGYTF. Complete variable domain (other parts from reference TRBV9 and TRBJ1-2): DSGVTQTPKHLITATGQRVTLRCSPRSGDLSVYWYQQSLDQGLQFLIQYYNGEERAKGNILERFSAQQFPDLHSELNLSSLELGDSALYFCASSAESGTVDGYTFGSGTRLTVV.

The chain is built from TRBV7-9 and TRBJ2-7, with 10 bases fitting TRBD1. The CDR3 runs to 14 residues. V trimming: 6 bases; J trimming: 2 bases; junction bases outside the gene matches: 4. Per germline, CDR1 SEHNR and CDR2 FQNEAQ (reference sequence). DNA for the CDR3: TGTGCCAGCAGATCCGGGACAGGGGCCTACGAGCAGTACTTC. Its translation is CASRSGTGAYEQYF.

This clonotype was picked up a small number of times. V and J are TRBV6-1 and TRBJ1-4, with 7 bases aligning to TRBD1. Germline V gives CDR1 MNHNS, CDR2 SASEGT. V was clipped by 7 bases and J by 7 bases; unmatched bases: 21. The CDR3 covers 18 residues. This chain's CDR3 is CASTHERGRRVEGEKLFF. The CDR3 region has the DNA TGTGCCAGCACCCACGAGAGGGGGCGCAGGGTGGAAGGTGAAAAACTGTTTTTT.

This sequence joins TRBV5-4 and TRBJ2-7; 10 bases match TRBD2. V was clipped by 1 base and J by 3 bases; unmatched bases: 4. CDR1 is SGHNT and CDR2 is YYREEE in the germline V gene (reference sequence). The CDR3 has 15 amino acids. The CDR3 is CASSLKGTSVYEQYF. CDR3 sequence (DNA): TGTGCCAGCAGCTTGAAGGGGACTAGCGTCTACGAGCAGTACTTC. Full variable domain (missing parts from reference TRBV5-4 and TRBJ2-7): ETGVTQSPTHLIKTRGQQVTLRCSSQSGHNTVSWYQQALGQGPQFIFQYYREEENGRGNFPPRFSGLQFPNYSSELNVNALELDDSALYLCASSLKGTSVYEQYFGPGTRLTVT.

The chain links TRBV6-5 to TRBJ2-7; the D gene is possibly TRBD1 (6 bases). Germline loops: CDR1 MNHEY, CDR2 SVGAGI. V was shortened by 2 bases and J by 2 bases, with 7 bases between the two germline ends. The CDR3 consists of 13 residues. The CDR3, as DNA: TGTGCCAGCAGTTACACAGGGACCTACGAGCAGTACTTC. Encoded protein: CASSYTGTYEQYF.

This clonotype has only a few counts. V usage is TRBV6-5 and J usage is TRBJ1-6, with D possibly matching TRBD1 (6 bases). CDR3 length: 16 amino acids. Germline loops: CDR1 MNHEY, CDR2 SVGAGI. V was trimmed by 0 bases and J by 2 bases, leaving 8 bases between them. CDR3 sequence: CASSYSGDTYNSPLHF. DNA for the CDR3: TGTGCCAGCAGTTACTCAGGGGACACCTATAATTCACCCCTCCACTTT.

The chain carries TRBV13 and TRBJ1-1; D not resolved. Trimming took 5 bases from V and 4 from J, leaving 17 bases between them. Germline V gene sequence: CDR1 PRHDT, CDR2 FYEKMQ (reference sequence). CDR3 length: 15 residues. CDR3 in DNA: TGTGCCAGCAGCCATTATTCCTATCGGGGCACTGAAGCTTTCTTT. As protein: CASSHYSYRGTEAFF.

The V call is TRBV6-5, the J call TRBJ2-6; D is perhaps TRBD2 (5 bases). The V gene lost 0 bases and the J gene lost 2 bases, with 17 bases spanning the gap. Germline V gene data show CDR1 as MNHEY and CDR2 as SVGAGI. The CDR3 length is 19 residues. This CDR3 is CASSYSTMWREAGANVLTF. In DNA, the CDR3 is TGTGCCAGCAGTTACTCGACTATGTGGCGTGAGGCTGGGGCCAACGTCCTGACTTTC.

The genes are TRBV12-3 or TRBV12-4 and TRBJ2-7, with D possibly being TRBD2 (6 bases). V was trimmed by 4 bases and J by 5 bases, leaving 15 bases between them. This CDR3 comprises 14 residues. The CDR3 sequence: CASSYSGLHDEQYF. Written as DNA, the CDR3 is TGTGCCAGCAGTTACTCGGGACTGCATGACGAGCAGTACTTC.

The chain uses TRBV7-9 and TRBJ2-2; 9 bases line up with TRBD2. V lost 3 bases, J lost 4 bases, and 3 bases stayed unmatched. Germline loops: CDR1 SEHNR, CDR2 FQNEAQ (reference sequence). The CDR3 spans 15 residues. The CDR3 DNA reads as TGTGCCAGCAGCTTTAGCGGGAGTCGCACCGGGGAGCTGTTTTTT. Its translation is CASSFSGSRTGELFF. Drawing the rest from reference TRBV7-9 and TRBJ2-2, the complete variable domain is DTGVSQNPRHKITKRGQNVTFRCDPISEHNRLYWYRQTLGQGPEFLTYFQNEAQLEKSRLLSDRFSAERPKGSFSTLEIQRTEQGDSAMYLCASSFSGSRTGELFFGEGSRLTVL.

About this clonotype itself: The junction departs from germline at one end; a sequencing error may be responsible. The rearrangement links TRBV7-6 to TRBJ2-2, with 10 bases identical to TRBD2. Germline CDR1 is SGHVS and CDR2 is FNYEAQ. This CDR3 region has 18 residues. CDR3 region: CASSLAPGLAGVTGELFF. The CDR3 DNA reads TGTGCTAGCAGCTTAGCGCCCGGGCTAGCGGGGGTCACCGGGGAGCTGTTTTTT.